The 10 T cell receptor beta chains below were found in one sample sequenced in a study of neurological immune-mediated disorders. In TCRdb, the 5' RACE reads were re-called with MiXCR into one record per CDR3 protein. The data hold 67,000 or so distinct CDR3 sequences, with roughly 13% observed a single time. Sample time point: longitudinal time-point 1 (baseline). The sequenced material came from PBMCs. Receptors were obtained from a female donor with HTLV-1-associated myelopathy (HAM/TSP).

The chain recombines TRBV19 with TRBJ2-7; D call uncertain. Germline CDR1 and CDR2: LNHDA and SQIVND (reference sequence). The V end was cut by 5 bases, the J end by 3 bases, with 11 bases between. The CDR3 totals 13 residues. The CDR3 DNA reads TGTGCCAGTAGTCTGGGGTATGGCTACGAGCAGTACTTC. Translating gives CASSLGYGYEQYF.

This clonotype occurred many times. V usage is TRBV6-5 and J usage is TRBJ2-7; 9 nucleotides align to TRBD1. CDR3 length: 15 amino acids. Germline lookup yields CDR1 MNHEY and CDR2 SVGAGI. V lost 0 bases and J lost 2; bases outside the gene matches: 2. The CDR3, as DNA: TGTGCCAGCAGTTACTCCGGGACAGGGACCTACGAGCAGTACTTC. Translated: CASSYSGTGTYEQYF.

There are many counts of this clonotype. The chain has TRBV29-1 and TRBJ2-7, with D perhaps matching TRBD1 or TRBD2 (5 bases each). V shed 6 bases and J shed 6 bases, with 12 bases lying between them. Germline V lookup: CDR1 SQVTM, CDR2 ANQGSEA. CDR3 length: 11 residues. This CDR3 is CSVRDLGEQYF. Here the CDR3 DNA reads TGCAGCGTCCGGGACCTCGGCGAGCAGTACTTC.

This clonotype was seen repeatedly, ten times or more. Since a much larger clone is just one base distant, this may be a read error. The rearrangement joins TRBV7-2 to TRBJ2-7, with TRBD2 as a possible D gene (7 bases). Trimming shortened V by 1 base and J by 2 bases, and 9 bases separated the two germline ends. The CDR3 covers 14 residues. The germline gives CDR1 SGHTA, CDR2 FQGNSA. CDR3 sequence (DNA): TGTGCCAGCAGCTTAGAAGGGGGGGCCTACGAGCAGTACTTC. Protein product: CASSLEGGAYEQYF.

This clonotype was seen repeatedly, ten times or more. CDR3 in amino acids: CASSPFYRQAANTGELFF. The CDR3 nucleotides read TGCGCCAGCAGCCCCTTCTATAGACAGGCAGCGAACACCGGGGAGCTGTTTTTT. The chain has TRBV5-1 and TRBJ2-2, with D possibly being TRBD1 (6 bases). The CDR3 length is 18 residues. Germline values: CDR1 SGHRS, CDR2 YFSETQ. The ends were cut back, 4 bases at V and 0 bases at J, with 19 bases in the middle.

About this clonotype: This may come from a read error, since a much larger clone is one base off. The V call is TRBV12-3 or TRBV12-4, the J call TRBJ2-3; D is unresolved. V was trimmed by 3 bases and J by 0 bases, leaving 10 bases between them. The CDR3 is 15 residues long. The CDR3 bases are TGTGCCAGCAGTTTCGGCAGAATTAGCACAGATACGCAGTATTTT. Its translation is CASSFGRISTDTQYF.

With regard to this clonotype: At one boundary the junction diverges from the germline segment, which might be a read error. The chain has TRBV18 and TRBJ2-3, with a weak D call TRBD2 (5 bases). The germline V gene encodes CDR1 KGHSH and CDR2 LQKENI. The length of the CDR3 is 16 residues. The DNA for the CDR3 is TGTGACAGCTCACCGGGAAAGAGACGGGCGGCAGATACGCAGTATTTT. Amino acid sequence: CDSSPGKRRAADTQYF.

Regarding this clonotype: Being one base from a much bigger clone, this may be a read error. The chain recombines TRBV5-6 with TRBJ2-2, with D possibly called TRBD1 or TRBD2 (5 bases each). This CDR3 spans 17 amino acids. Germline V gene lookup returns CDR1 SGHDT and CDR2 YYEEEE. The CDR3 coding sequence is TGTGCCAGCAGACCTTTAGCAGGCGGTGGATTCGCCGGGGCGCTGTTTTTT. Translating gives CASRPLAGGGFAGALFF.

This rearrangement joins TRBV18 to TRBJ2-7; D gene uncertain. Trimming left V 3 bases short and J 2 bases short, with 11 bases between. The germline V gene has CDR1 KGHSH and CDR2 LQKENI. The CDR3 is made up of 14 amino acids. CDR3 DNA sequence: TGTGCCAGCTCACCCACCACTATGACCTACGAGCAGTACTTC. Residues: CASSPTTMTYEQYF.

The V and J genes are TRBV7-9 and TRBJ2-3; D gene uncertain. The CDR3 has 13 residues. Per germline, CDR1 SEHNR and CDR2 FQNEAQ (reference sequence). V lost 5 bases and J 5 bases, leaving 11 bases between the germline ends. The CDR3 reads CASSPIGRDTQYF. CDR3 nucleotide sequence: TGTGCCAGCAGCCCCATAGGACGAGATACGCAGTATTTT.